This record concerns one T cell receptor (beta chain) sequence. This CDR3 is 14 amino acids long. V gave up 1 base and J gave up 7 bases; unmatched junction bases: 5. Germline values: CDR1 MNHEY, CDR2 SMNVEV (reference sequence). Authors' analysis steps: Researchers report that nucleated cell counts were estimated from reference gene primer amplification. Produced via immunoSEQ multiplex PCR; TCRdb's table is partial and in-frame only. V and J calls and clone size are given by that table; D and trimming were obtained from the DNA. The table has 60,000 to 80,000 clones, around 82% seen once. The data belong to a study of blood T cell repertoires in COVID-19. Study at large: Acute and convalescent COVID-19 specimens originated in the United States, Italy and Spain. T cells, B-cell-depleted T cells, or PBMCs supplied cDNA or gDNA.

Material: peripheral blood. The rearrangement joins TRBV27 to TRBJ2-3; TRBD2 matches at 7 bases. The sequence derives from a man aged 45-65 years with active COVID-19. In nucleotides, the CDR3 is TGTGCCAGCAGTTTATTGTGGGGGGGGAATACGCAGTATTTT. Its protein product is CASSLLWGGNTQYF.